This TCR beta chain was observed in a study of blood T cell repertoires in COVID-19. Across the study: Both acute and convalescent COVID-19 samples were obtained from the United States, Italy and Spain.

Germline V gene lookup returns CDR1 LGHDT and CDR2 YNNKEL (reference sequence). This CDR3 has 16 residues. The trim removed 7 bases at V and 4 bases at J, leaving 13 bases unmatched. Authors' analysis steps: Reference gene primer amplification gave nucleated cell count estimates. Clones were read by immunoSEQ multiplex PCR, and TCRdb kept only the in-frame ones, dropping some. V, J and clone size derive from that table, while D and trimming were established from the DNA sequence. The top ten hold around 2.7% of the sample, which has 150,000 or so clones, about four fifths seen once. The sequencing input was peripheral blood. The V call is TRBV3-1 (or the pseudogene TRBV3-2), the J call TRBJ1-2; 9 nucleotides match TRBD1. This clonotype originated in a woman of 80 years or more with acute or convalescent COVID-19. The DNA for the CDR3 is TGTGCCAGCACCCCCGGGACAGGGATGGGGAGCTATGGCTACACCTTC. Translating gives CASTPGTGMGSYGYTF.